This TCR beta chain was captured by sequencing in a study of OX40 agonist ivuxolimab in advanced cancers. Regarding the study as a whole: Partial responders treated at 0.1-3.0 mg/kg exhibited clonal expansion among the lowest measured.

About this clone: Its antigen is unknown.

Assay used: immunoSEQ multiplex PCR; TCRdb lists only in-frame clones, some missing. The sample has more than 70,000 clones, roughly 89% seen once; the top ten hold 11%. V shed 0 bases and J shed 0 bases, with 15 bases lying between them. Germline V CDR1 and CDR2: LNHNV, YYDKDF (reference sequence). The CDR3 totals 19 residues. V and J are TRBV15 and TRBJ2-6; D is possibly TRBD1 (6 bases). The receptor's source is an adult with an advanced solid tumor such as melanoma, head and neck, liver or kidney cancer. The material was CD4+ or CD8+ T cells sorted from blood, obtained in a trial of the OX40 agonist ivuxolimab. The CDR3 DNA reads TGTGCCACCAGCAGAGATCAGGGGAGTCTAAACTCTGGGGCCAACGTCCTGACTTTC. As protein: CATSRDQGSLNSGANVLTF.